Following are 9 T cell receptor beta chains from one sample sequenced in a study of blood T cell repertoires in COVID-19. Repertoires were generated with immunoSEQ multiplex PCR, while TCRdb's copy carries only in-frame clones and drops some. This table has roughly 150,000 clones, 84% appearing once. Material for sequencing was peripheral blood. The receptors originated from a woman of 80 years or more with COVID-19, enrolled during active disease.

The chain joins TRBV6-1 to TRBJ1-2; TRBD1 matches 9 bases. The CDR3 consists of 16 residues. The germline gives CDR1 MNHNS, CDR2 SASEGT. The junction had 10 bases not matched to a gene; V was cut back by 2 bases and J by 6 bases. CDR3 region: CASSETLTGGLDGYTF. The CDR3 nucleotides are TGTGCCAGCAGTGAAACTTTGACAGGGGGGTTGGATGGCTACACCTTC.

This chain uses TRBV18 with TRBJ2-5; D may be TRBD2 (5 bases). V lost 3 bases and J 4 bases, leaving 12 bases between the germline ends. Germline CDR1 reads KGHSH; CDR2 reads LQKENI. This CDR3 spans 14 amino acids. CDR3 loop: CASSPLLAPETQYF. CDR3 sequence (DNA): TGTGCCAGCTCACCTTTGCTAGCCCCAGAGACCCAGTACTTC.

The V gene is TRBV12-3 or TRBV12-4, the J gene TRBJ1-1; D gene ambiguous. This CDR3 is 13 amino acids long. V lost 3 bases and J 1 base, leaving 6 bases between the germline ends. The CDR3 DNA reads TGTGCCAGCAGTTTTTCTCCGAACACTGAAGCTTTCTTT. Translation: CASSFSPNTEAFF.

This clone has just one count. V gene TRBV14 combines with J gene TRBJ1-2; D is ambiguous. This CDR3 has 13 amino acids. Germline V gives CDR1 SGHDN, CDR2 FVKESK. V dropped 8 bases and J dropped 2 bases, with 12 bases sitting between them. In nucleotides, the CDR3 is TGTGCCAGCCGAAGAAGCAGGAACTATGGCTACACCTTC. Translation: CASRRSRNYGYTF. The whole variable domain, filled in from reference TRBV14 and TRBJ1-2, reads EAGVTQFPSHSVIEKGQTVTLRCDPISGHDNLYWYRRVMGKEIKFLLHFVKESKQDESGMPNNRFLAERTGGTYSTLKVQPAELEDSGVYFCASRRSRNYGYTFGSGTRLTVV.

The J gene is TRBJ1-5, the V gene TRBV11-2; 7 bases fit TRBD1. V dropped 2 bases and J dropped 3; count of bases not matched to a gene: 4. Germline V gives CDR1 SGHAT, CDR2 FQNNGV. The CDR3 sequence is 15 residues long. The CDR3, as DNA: TGTGCCAGCAGCTTATCACAGGGGAACAATCAGCCCCAGCATTTT. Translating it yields CASSLSQGNNQPQHF.

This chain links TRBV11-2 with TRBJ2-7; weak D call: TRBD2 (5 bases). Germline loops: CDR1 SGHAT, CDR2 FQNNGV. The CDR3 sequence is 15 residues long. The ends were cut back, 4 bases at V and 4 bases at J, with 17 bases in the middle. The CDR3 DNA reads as TGTGCCAGCAGCTCTGGGGAGCGTCCGGCTTACGAGCAGTACTTC. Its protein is CASSSGERPAYEQYF.

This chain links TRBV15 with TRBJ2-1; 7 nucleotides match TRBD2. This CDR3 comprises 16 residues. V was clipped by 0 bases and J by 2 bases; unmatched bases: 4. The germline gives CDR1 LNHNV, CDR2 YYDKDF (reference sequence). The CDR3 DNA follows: TGTGCCACCAGCAGAGAGTTAGCGGGCGCCTACAATGAGCAGTTCTTC. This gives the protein CATSRELAGAYNEQFF. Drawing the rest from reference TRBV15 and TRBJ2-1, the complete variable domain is DAMVIQNPRYQVTQFGKPVTLSCSQTLNHNVMYWYQQKSSQAPKLLFHYYDKDFNNEADTPDNFQSRRPNTSFCFLDIRSPGLGDTAMYLCATSRELAGAYNEQFFGPGTRLTVL.

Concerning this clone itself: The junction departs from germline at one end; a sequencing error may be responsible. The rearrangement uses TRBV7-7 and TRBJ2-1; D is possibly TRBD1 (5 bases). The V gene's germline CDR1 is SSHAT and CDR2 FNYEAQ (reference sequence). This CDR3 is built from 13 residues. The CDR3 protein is CASSSDSNNEQFF. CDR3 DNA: TGTGCTAGCAGCTCCGACAGCAACAATGAGCAGTTCTTC. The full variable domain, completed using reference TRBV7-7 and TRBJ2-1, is GAGVSQSPRYKVTKRGQDVTLRCDPISSHATLYWYQQALGQGPEFLTYFNYEAQPDKSGLPSDRFSAERPEGSISTLTIQRTEQRDSAMYRCASSSDSNNEQFFGPGTRLTVL.

The CDR3 sequence is CASSPKATSTDTQYF. The CDR3 region has the DNA TGTGCCAGCTCACCGAAAGCAACTAGCACAGATACGCAGTATTTT. This chain uses TRBV18 with TRBJ2-3; D remains ambiguous. V was clipped by 3 bases and J by 0 bases, with 10 bases between them. The CDR3 covers 15 residues. Germline-derived CDR1 and CDR2 are KGHSH and LQKENI.